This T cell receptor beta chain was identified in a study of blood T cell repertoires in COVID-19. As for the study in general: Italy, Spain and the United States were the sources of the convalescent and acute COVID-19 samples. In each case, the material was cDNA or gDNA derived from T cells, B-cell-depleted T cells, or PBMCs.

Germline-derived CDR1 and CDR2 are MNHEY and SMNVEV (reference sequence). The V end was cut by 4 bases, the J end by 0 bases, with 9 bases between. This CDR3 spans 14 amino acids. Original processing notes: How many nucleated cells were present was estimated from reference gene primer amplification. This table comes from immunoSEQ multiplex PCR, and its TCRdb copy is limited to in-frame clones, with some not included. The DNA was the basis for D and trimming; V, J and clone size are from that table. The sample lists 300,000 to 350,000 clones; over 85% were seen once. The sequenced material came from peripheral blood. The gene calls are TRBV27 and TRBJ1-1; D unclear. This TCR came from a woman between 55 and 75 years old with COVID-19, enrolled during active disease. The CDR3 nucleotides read TGTGCCAGCAGTTGGGGAGGTTTGAACACTGAAGCTTTCTTT. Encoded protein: CASSWGGLNTEAFF.